This entry describes one T cell receptor (beta chain). The same CDR3 arises from other DNA sequences in this sample as well. Repertoires were generated with immunoSEQ multiplex PCR, while TCRdb's copy carries only in-frame clones and drops some. The repertoire has roughly 270,000 clones, 85% of them found once; the top ten carry roughly 2.7%. This record belongs to a study of blood T cell repertoires in COVID-19. What was sequenced was PBMCs or T cells enriched from blood (not recorded which). The sequence derives from a woman in her forties or fifties who had recovered from COVID-19.

The CDR3 nucleotides read TGTGCCAGTAGTACGACTAGCGGTTCCTACGAGCAGTACTTC. It is translated as CASSTTSGSYEQYF. The chain employs TRBV19 and TRBJ2-7, with TRBD2 matching 9 bases. Germline loops: CDR1 LNHDA, CDR2 SQIVND (reference sequence). The V gene end was trimmed by 4 bases and the J gene end by 1 base; junction bases not matched to a gene: 2. The CDR3 length is 14 residues.